This entry lists 25 T cell receptor beta chains sequenced from one sample in a study of identical twins. Via MiXCR, TCRdb re-called the 5' RACE reads, giving one row per CDR3 protein. The table has some 1,700,000 distinct CDR3 sequences, around a third seen once; the top ten hold about 0.25%. Specimen: cord blood. These receptors were taken from a newborn girl in good health.

For the CDR3, the DNA is TGTGCCAGCAGAGGTCTAGTGGAAGATACGCAGTATTTT. Translated: CASRGLVEDTQYF. The gene calls are TRBV27 and TRBJ2-3; the D is unclear. V gave up 6 bases and J gave up 5 bases, with 12 bases separating them. Germline-derived CDR1 and CDR2 are MNHEY and SMNVEV (reference sequence). This CDR3 region has 13 residues.

The table lists this clonotype with a few counts. The chain has TRBV7-9 and TRBJ1-6; no firm D call. V was pared by 2 bases and J by 14 bases, with 13 bases between. Germline CDR1 is SEHNR and CDR2 is FQNEAQ (reference sequence). This CDR3 is 13 amino acids long. In nucleotides, the CDR3 is TGTGCCAGCAGCTTAACCCCCTCGGCGGCCCTCCACTTT. Protein product: CASSLTPSAALHF.

The chain joins TRBV5-4 to TRBJ2-5; 9 bases are a match to TRBD1. Germline CDR1 and CDR2: SGHNT and YYREEE (reference sequence). Losses at the gene ends were 4 bases for V and 5 bases for J; bases not matched to a gene: 12. The CDR3 has 16 amino acids. This CDR3 is CASSSPGTGKWETQYF. CDR3 sequence (DNA): TGTGCCAGCAGCAGTCCCGGGACAGGGAAATGGGAGACCCAGTACTTC. The whole variable domain, filled in from reference TRBV5-4 and TRBJ2-5, reads ETGVTQSPTHLIKTRGQQVTLRCSSQSGHNTVSWYQQALGQGPQFIFQYYREEENGRGNFPPRFSGLQFPNYSSELNVNALELDDSALYLCASSSPGTGKWETQYFGPGTRLLVL.

This clonotype occurred a few times. The rearrangement joins TRBV20-1 to TRBJ1-5; D is uncertain. The CDR3 is 14 amino acids. Germline V CDR1 and CDR2: DFQATT, SNEGSKA (reference sequence). Between the trimmed V and J ends, which lost 2 bases and 4 bases, there was a span of 12 bases. In DNA form, the CDR3 reads TGCAGTGCTAGACTGCGGCTAGAGAATCAGCCCCAGCATTTT. This sequence encodes CSARLRLENQPQHF.

V usage is TRBV5-1 and J usage is TRBJ2-1, with D possibly being TRBD1 (5 bases). Germline V gene data show CDR1 as SGHRS and CDR2 as YFSETQ. Trimming shortened V by 4 bases and J by 5 bases, and 13 bases separated the two germline ends. The CDR3 is 14 amino acids. The CDR3 spells CASSPLLRDNEQFF. CDR3 coding DNA: TGCGCCAGCAGCCCCCTCCTCAGGGACAATGAGCAGTTCTTC.

The genes are TRBV28 and TRBJ1-5; D remains unclear. This CDR3 contains 14 residues. Germline CDR1 MDHEN, CDR2 SYDVKM. The V and J ends lost 3 bases and 5 bases respectively, with 11 bases between them. The CDR3 sequence: CASSFVRFDQPQHF. DNA of the CDR3: TGTGCCAGCAGTTTTGTCAGGTTCGATCAGCCCCAGCATTTT.

The CDR3 loop is CASSLRLGLADFDEQYF. CDR3 sequence (DNA): TGTGCCAGCAGCTTACGGTTGGGACTAGCGGATTTTGATGAGCAGTACTTC. J is TRBJ2-1 and V is TRBV11-2; TRBD2 matches at 11 bases. The J call may be mistaken, given a closer DNA end match to TRBJ2-7. The CDR3 extends over 17 amino acids. Germline V gives CDR1 SGHAT, CDR2 FQNNGV.

The chain combines TRBV11-2 with TRBJ2-5; 7 nucleotides agree with TRBD2. This CDR3 is built from 17 residues. CDR1 is SGHAT, CDR2 FQNNGV, per germline. V lost 5 bases, J lost 2 bases, and 14 bases stayed unmatched. CDR3 sequence (DNA): TGTGCCAGCAGCAGGCGACTAGCTTCCCCCTCACAAGAGACCCAGTACTTC. It specifies CASSRRLASPSQETQYF.

This clonotype showed up many times. The rearrangement joins TRBV4-1 to TRBJ2-5; no reliable D call. This CDR3 has 14 amino acids. The germline V and J ends were trimmed by 2 bases and 0 bases, with 7 bases remaining between them. Germline-derived CDR1 and CDR2 are MGHRA and YSYEKL. For the CDR3, the DNA is TGCGCCAGCAGCCAAACGACAAACCAAGAGACCCAGTACTTC. As protein: CASSQTTNQETQYF.

This clonotype was seen only a few times. The V call is TRBV6-6, the J call TRBJ2-5, with 12 bases aligning to TRBD2. The DNA end favors TRBJ2-7, so the J call may be wrong. Germline V gene sequence: CDR1 MNHNY, CDR2 SVGAGI (reference sequence). CDR3 length: 17 residues. The CDR3 nucleotides are TGTGCCAGCAGTTACTCGAAGCTAGCGGGGGGGAATTACGAGCAGTACTTC. Residues: CASSYSKLAGGNYEQYF.

This clonotype was counted a few times. The CDR3 region has the DNA TGTGCCAGCAGTTCCATAGGGGTCAACACTGAAGCTTTCTTT. It yields the protein CASSSIGVNTEAFF. V and J are TRBV12-3 or TRBV12-4 and TRBJ1-1, with D maybe TRBD1 (5 bases). The germline V and J ends were trimmed by 4 bases and 2 bases, with 11 bases remaining between them. CDR3 length: 14 amino acids.

The V gene is TRBV4-2, the J gene TRBJ2-1; D is perhaps TRBD2 (7 bases). Trimming left V 0 bases short and J 6 bases short, with 15 bases between. The CDR3 totals 16 residues. Germline CDR1 is LGHNA and CDR2 is YNFKEQ. The CDR3 region is CASSQDRGGALNEQFF. CDR3 coding DNA: TGTGCCAGCAGCCAAGATCGTGGGGGGGCTCTCAATGAGCAGTTCTTC.

This chain joins TRBV20-1 and TRBJ2-1; TRBD2 matches at 7 bases. The closer fit of TRBJ2-7 to the DNA end suggests the J call may be wrong. The V gene's germline CDR1 is DFQATT and CDR2 SNEGSKA (reference sequence). The CDR3 has 15 amino acids. CDR3 DNA sequence: TGCAGTGCTATTTCGACTAGCCTTACCTACAATGAGCAGTACTTC. This codes for CSAISTSLTYNEQYF.

This chain links TRBV19 with TRBJ2-5, with 7 bases identical to TRBD1. The junction had 12 bases not matched to a gene; V was cut back by 3 bases and J by 11 bases. Germline-derived CDR1 and CDR2 are LNHDA and SQIVND (reference sequence). CDR3 size: 14 residues. The CDR3 nucleotides are TGTGCCAGTAGTATGGGGACAGCCCTAGATGAGCAGTACTTC. Amino acid sequence: CASSMGTALDEQYF. Full variable domain (outside the CDR3, taken from reference TRBV19 and TRBJ2-5): DGGITQSPKYLFRKEGQNVTLSCEQNLNHDAMYWYRQDPGQGLRLIYYSQIVNDFQKGDIAEGYSVSREKKESFPLTVTSAQKNPTAFYLCASSMGTALDEQYFGPGTRLLVL.

The DNA of the CDR3 is TGTGCCAGCAGTTACTCGGACTACTCTGGGGCCAACGTCCTGACTTTC. Its translation: CASSYSDYSGANVLTF. V is TRBV6-6 and J is TRBJ2-6, with D possibly TRBD2 on 6 matching bases. V was shortened by 0 bases and J by 0 bases, with 6 bases between the two germline ends. Looked up from germline, CDR1 is MNHNY and CDR2 is SVGAGI (reference sequence). The CDR3 has 16 amino acids.

The rearrangement links TRBV4-2 to TRBJ2-1; a possible D gene is TRBD2 (6 bases). Germline assignment: CDR1 LGHNA and CDR2 YNFKEQ. V lost 3 bases and J lost 8, with 17 bases in between. The CDR3 sequence is 15 residues long. The CDR3 nucleotides read TGTGCCAGCAGCCAGCGGAGCTGGGAGGTCGATGAGCAGTTCTTC. It is translated as CASSQRSWEVDEQFF.

This clonotype was counted between two and nine times. J is TRBJ2-4 and V is TRBV28, with unresolved D. The CDR3 has 16 amino acids. In germline, CDR1 is MDHEN, CDR2 SYDVKM. With 5 bases removed from V and 3 bases from J, the gap between germline ends came to 17 bases. CDR3 in amino acids: CASSPPAGSFKNIQYF. The CDR3 DNA reads TGTGCCAGCAGTCCCCCCGCCGGGTCTTTCAAAAACATTCAGTACTTC. Filled out from reference TRBV28 and TRBJ2-4, the complete variable domain reads DVKVTQSSRYLVKRTGEKVFLECVQDMDHENMFWYRQDPGLGLRLIYFSYDVKMKEKGDIPEGYSVSREKKERFSLILESASTNQTSMYLCASSPPAGSFKNIQYFGAGTRLSVL.

This clonotype was seen repeatedly, ten times or more. The chain combines TRBV20-1 with TRBJ2-1; 8 bases agree with TRBD2. The length of the CDR3 is 12 residues. Looked up from germline, CDR1 is DFQATT and CDR2 is SNEGSKA (reference sequence). V lost 3 bases to trimming and J lost 6 bases; unmatched junction nucleotides: 1. The CDR3 coding sequence is TGCAGTGCTAGCGGGGGGGCCAATGAGCAGTTCTTC. Amino acids: CSASGGANEQFF.

Note on this clonotype: A much larger clone sits a single nucleotide away, making a read error possible. J is TRBJ2-1 and V is TRBV7-2; D tentatively fits TRBD1 or TRBD2 (5 bases each). The length of the CDR3 is 13 residues. Deletions cut 1 base from V and 13 bases from J, with 14 bases between. Germline CDR1 and CDR2: SGHTA and FQGNSA. CDR3 nucleotide sequence: TGTGCCAGCAGCTTAGAGCGGTTCGGGACCCAGTTCTTC. Amino acid sequence: CASSLERFGTQFF.

The gene calls are TRBV3-1 and TRBJ2-1; D call uncertain. Germline assignment: CDR1 LGHDT and CDR2 YNNKEL (reference sequence). Trimming stripped 2 bases from V and 12 bases from J, with 8 bases between. CDR3 length: 11 residues. Written as DNA, the CDR3 is TGTGCCAGCAGCCAAACAAGAGGGCAGTTCTTC. This codes for CASSQTRGQFF.

The chain has TRBV24-1 and TRBJ2-3; 10 bases are a match to TRBD2. V trimming: 1 base; J trimming: 0 bases; junction bases outside the gene matches: 0. Per germline, CDR1 KGHDR and CDR2 SFDVKD. The length of the CDR3 is 16 residues. The CDR3 DNA follows: TGTGCCACCAGTGATTTTAGCGGGAGGAGCACAGATACGCAGTATTTT. Translation gives CATSDFSGRSTDTQYF.

The chain combines TRBV27 with TRBJ2-1, with 8 nucleotides matching TRBD2. V shed 5 bases and J 4 bases; nucleotides not matched to a gene: 7. This CDR3 is 15 amino acids long. Germline V lookup: CDR1 MNHEY, CDR2 SMNVEV (reference sequence). CDR3 amino acids: CASSPDGRGYNEQFF. In nucleotides, the CDR3 is TGTGCCAGCAGTCCCGACGGGAGGGGGTACAATGAGCAGTTCTTC.

The gene calls are TRBV27 and TRBJ1-2, with D possibly being TRBD1 (6 bases). Germline values: CDR1 MNHEY, CDR2 SMNVEV (reference sequence). The CDR3 extends over 19 amino acids. V gave up 0 bases and J gave up 5 bases, with 25 bases separating them. CDR3 bases: TGTGCCAGCAGTTTATCCAGCGGGGGTCGCGTGGGGGCTATGTATGGCTACACCTTC. The encoded protein is CASSLSSGGRVGAMYGYTF.

The chain joins TRBV9 to TRBJ2-7; perhaps TRBD1 as D (7 bases). This CDR3 is 14 amino acids long. Looked up from germline, CDR1 is SGDLS and CDR2 is YYNGEE. Trimming stripped 4 bases from V and 3 bases from J, with 14 bases between. DNA of the CDR3: TGTGCCAGCAGCTTTCAGGGGGGTGGCTACGAGCAGTACTTC. Translating it yields CASSFQGGGYEQYF.

V gene TRBV25-1 combines with J gene TRBJ2-7, with TRBD2 as a possible D gene (5 bases). The V and J ends lost 3 bases and 3 bases respectively, with 9 bases between them. This CDR3 has 13 amino acids. The germline CDR1 and CDR2 sequences are MGHDK and SYGVNS. CDR3 residues: CASSDGRDYEQYF. Written as DNA, the CDR3 is TGTGCCAGCAGTGACGGCCGGGACTACGAGCAGTACTTC.